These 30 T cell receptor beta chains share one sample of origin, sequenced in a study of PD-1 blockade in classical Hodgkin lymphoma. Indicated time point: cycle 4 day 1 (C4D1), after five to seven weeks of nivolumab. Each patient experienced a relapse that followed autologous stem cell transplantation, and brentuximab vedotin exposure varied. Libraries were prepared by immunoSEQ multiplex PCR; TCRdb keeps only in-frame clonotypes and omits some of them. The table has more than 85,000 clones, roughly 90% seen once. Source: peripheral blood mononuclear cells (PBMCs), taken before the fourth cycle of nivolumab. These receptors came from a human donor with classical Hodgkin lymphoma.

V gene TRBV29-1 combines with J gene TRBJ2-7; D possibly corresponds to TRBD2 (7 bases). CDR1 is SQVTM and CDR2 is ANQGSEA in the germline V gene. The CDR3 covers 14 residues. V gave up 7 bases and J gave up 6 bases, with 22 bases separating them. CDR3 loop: CSAIRGGPRGEQYF. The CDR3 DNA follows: TGCAGCGCCATACGCGGGGGCCCCAGGGGCGAGCAGTACTTC.

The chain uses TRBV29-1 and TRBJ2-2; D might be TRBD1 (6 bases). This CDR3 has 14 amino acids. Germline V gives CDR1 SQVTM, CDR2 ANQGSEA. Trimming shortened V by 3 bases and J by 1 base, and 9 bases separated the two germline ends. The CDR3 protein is CSVDEQGNTGELFF. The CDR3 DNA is TGCAGCGTTGATGAACAGGGGAACACCGGGGAGCTGTTTTTT.

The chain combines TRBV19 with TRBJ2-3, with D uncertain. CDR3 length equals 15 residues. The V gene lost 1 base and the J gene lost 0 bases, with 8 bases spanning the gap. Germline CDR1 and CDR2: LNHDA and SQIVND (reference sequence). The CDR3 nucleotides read TGTGCCAGTAGTATAGGCACGTACAGCACAGATACGCAGTATTTT. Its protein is CASSIGTYSTDTQYF.

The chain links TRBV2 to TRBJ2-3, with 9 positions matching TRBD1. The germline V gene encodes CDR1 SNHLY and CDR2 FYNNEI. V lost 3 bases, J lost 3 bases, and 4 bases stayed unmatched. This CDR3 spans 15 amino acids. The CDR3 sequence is CASSEGQGRTDTQYF. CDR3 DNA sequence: TGTGCCAGCAGTGAGGGACAGGGTCGGACAGATACGCAGTATTTT.

The DNA for the CDR3 is TGTGCCAGCAGCCGAAGCGGGACTAGATACAATGAGCAGTTCTTC. Residues: CASSRSGTRYNEQFF. The rearrangement links TRBV6-1 to TRBJ2-1, with TRBD2 matching over 8 bases. Germline V gene sequence: CDR1 MNHNS, CDR2 SASEGT. This CDR3 comprises 15 residues. V was clipped by 6 bases and J by 4 bases; unmatched bases: 8.

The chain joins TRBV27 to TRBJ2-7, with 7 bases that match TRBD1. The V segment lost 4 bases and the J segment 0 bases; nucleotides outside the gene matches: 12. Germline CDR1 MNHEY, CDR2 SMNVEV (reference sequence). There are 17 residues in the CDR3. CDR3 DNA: TGTGCCAGCAGTTACCCCCCGGACAGGCAAAGCTCCTACGAGCAGTACTTC. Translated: CASSYPPDRQSSYEQYF.

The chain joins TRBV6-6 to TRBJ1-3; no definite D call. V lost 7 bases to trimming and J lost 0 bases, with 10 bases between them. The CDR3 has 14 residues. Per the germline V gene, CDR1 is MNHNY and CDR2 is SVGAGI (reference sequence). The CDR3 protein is CASKSGNSGNTIYF. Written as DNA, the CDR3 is TGTGCCAGCAAGTCCGGCAACTCTGGAAACACCATATATTTT.

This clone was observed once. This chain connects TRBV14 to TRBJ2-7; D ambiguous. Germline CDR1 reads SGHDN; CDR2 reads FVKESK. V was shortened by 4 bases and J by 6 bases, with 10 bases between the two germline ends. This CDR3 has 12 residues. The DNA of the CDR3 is TGTGCCAGCAGCCTAGGCTCCCTCGAGCAGTACTTC. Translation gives CASSLGSLEQYF.

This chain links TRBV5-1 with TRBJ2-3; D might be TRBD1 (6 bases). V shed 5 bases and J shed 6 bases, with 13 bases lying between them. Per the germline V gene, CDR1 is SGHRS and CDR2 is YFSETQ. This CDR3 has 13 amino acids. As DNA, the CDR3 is TGCGCCAGCAGGGAAGGGGGTCCGGATACGCAGTATTTT. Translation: CASREGGPDTQYF.

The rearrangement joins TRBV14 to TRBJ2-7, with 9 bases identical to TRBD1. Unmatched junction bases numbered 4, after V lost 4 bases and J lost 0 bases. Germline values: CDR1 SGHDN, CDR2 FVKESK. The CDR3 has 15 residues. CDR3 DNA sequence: TGTGCCAGCAGCCCGGGGACAGGGAGCTCCTACGAGCAGTACTTC. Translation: CASSPGTGSSYEQYF.

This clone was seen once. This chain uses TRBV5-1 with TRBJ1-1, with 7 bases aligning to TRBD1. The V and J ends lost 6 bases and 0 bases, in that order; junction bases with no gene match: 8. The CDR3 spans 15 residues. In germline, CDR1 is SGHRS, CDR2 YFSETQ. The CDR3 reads CASTQKGTVNTEAFF. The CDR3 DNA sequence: TGCGCCAGCACACAAAAAGGGACAGTGAACACTGAAGCTTTCTTT.

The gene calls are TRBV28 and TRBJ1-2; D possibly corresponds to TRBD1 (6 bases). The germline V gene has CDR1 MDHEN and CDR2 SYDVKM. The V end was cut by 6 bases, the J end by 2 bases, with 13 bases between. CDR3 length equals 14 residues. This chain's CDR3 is CASSLGGANYGYTF. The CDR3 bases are TGTGCCAGCAGCCTGGGGGGGGCAAACTATGGCTACACCTTC.

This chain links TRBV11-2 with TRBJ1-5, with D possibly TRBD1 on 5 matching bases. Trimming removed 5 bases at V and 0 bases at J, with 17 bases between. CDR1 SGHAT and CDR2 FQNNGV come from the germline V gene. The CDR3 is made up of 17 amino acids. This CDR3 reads CASSLGRGGNSNQPQHF. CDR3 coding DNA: TGTGCCAGCAGCCTCGGACGGGGGGGAAATAGCAATCAGCCCCAGCATTTT.

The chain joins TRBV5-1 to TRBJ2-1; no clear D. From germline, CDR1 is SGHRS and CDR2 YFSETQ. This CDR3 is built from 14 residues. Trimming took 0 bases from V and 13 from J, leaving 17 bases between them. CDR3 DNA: TGCGCCAGCAGCTTGGGGGCTAGGGTCCTACCACAGTTCTTC. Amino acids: CASSLGARVLPQFF.

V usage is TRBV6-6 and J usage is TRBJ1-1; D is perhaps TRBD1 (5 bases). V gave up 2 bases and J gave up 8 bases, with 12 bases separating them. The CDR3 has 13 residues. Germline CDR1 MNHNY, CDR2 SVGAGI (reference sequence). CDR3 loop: CASSYPGRAEAFF. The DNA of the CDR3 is TGTGCCAGCAGTTACCCGGGACGGGCAGAAGCTTTCTTT.

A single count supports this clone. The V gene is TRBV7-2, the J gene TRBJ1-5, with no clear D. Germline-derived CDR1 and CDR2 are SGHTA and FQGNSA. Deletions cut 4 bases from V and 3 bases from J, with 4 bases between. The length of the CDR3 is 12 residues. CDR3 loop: CASSSYNQPQHF. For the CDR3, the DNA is TGTGCCAGCAGCTCCTACAATCAGCCCCAGCATTTT.

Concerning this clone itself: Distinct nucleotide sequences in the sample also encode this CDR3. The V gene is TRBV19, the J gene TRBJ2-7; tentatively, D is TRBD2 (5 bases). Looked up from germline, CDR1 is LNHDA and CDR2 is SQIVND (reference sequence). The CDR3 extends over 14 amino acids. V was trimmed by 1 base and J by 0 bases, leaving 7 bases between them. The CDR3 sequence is CASSIAGSSYEQYF. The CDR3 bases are TGTGCCAGTAGTATAGCGGGGAGCTCCTACGAGCAGTACTTC.

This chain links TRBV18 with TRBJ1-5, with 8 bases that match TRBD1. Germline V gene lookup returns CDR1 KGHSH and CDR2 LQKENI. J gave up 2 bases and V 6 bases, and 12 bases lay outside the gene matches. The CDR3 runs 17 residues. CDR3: CASSPRQGLGGNQPQHF. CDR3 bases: TGTGCCAGCTCCCCGCGACAGGGGCTGGGTGGCAATCAGCCCCAGCATTTT.

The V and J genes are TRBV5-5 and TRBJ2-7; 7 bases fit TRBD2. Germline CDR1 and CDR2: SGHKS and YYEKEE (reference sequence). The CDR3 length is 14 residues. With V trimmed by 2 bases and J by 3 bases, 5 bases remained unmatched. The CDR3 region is CASSFAGEDYEQYF. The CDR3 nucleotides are TGTGCCAGCAGCTTCGCGGGAGAAGACTACGAGCAGTACTTC.

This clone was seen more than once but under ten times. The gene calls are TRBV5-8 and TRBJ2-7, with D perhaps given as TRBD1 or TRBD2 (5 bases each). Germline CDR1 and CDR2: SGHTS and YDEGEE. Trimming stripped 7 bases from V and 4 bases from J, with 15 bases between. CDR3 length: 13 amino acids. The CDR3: CASSRSGGYEQYF. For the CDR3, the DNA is TGTGCCAGCTCGAGGTCTGGGGGATACGAGCAGTACTTC.

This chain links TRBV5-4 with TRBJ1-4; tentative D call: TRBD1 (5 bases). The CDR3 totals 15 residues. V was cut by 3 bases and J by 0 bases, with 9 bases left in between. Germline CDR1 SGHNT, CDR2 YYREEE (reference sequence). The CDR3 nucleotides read TGTGCCAGCAGCTCCGGGGGTGCAACTAATGAAAAACTGTTTTTT. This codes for CASSSGGATNEKLFF. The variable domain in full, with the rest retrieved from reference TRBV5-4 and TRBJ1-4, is ETGVTQSPTHLIKTRGQQVTLRCSSQSGHNTVSWYQQALGQGPQFIFQYYREEENGRGNFPPRFSGLQFPNYSSELNVNALELDDSALYLCASSSGGATNEKLFFGSGTQLSVL.

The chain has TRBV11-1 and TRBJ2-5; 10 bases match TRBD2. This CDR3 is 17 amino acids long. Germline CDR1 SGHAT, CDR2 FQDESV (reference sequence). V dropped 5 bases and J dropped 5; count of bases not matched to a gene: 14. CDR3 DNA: TGTGCCAGCAGCAACCCTACAATAGCGGGAGGAGGCGAGACCCAGTACTTC. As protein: CASSNPTIAGGGETQYF.

The CDR3 reads CASSTTSGQKNTGELFF. CDR3 coding DNA: TGCGCCAGCAGCACGACCTCGGGGCAGAAAAACACCGGGGAGCTGTTTTTT. The chain couples TRBV5-1 to TRBJ2-2; tentatively, D is TRBD1 or TRBD2 (5 bases each). Germline V gives CDR1 SGHRS, CDR2 YFSETQ. The CDR3 is 17 amino acids. V gave up 4 bases and J gave up 2 bases, with 18 bases separating them.

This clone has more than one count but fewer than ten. In nucleotides, the CDR3 is TGTGCCAGCAGTCTGATCGGCAAGGATGGCTACACCTTC. Residues: CASSLIGKDGYTF. This chain uses TRBV6-6 with TRBJ1-2; D not certain. From germline, CDR1 is MNHNY and CDR2 SVGAGI (reference sequence). The V gene lost 5 bases and the J gene lost 6 bases, with 13 bases spanning the gap. The CDR3 has 13 residues.

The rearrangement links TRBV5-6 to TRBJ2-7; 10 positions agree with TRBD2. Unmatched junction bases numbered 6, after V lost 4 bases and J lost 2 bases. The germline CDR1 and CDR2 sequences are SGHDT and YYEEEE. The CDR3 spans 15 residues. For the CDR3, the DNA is TGTGCCAGCAGCCCGACTAGCGGGCTGCCCTACGAGCAGTACTTC. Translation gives CASSPTSGLPYEQYF.

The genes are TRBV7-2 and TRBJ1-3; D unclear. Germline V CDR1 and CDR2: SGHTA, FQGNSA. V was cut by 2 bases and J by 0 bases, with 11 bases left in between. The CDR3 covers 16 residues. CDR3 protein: CASSLNARNSGNTIYF. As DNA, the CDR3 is TGTGCCAGCAGCTTAAATGCGCGAAACTCTGGAAACACCATATATTTT.

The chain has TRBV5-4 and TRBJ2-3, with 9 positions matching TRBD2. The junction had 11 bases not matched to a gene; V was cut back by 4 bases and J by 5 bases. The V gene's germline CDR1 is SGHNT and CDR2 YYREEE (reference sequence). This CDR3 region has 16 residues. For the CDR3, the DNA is TGTGCCAGCAGCCGGGGATTAGCGGGAGAATTAGATACGCAGTATTTT. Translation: CASSRGLAGELDTQYF.

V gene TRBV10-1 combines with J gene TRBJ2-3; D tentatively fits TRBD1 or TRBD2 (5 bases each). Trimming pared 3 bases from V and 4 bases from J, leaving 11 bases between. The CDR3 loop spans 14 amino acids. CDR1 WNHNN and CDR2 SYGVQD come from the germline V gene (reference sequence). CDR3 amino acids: CASSDVRDPDTQYF. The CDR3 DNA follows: TGCGCCAGCAGTGACGTTCGGGACCCAGATACGCAGTATTTT.

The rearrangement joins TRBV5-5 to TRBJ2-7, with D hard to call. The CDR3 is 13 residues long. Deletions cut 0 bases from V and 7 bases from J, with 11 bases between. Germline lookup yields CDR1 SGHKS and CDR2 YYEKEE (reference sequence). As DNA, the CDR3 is TGTGCCAGCAGCTTGGACGTGCCTGGGGAGCAGTACTTC. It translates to CASSLDVPGEQYF. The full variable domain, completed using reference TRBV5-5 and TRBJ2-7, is DAGVTQSPTHLIKTRGQQVTLRCSPISGHKSVSWYQQVLGQGPQFIFQYYEKEERGRGNFPDRFSARQFPNYSSELNVNALLLGDSALYLCASSLDVPGEQYFGPGTRLTVT.

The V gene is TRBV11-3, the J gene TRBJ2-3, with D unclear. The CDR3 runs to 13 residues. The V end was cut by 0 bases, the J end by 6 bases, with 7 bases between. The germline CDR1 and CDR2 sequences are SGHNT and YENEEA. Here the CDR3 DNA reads TGTGCCAGCAGCTTAGACTTGGGGGATACGCAGTATTTT. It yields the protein CASSLDLGDTQYF.